This entry lists 5 T cell receptor beta chains sequenced from one sample in a study of T-cell reconstitution after alpha-beta-depleted transplantation in children (dated by TCRdb to the mid-2010s). Library generation was performed with PCR. Sequencing used an Illumina HiSeq 2500. Molecular barcoding was employed in the preparation of TCR libraries, with unique molecular identifiers being used to normalize TCRbeta repertoire quantification. In-frame beta chains were kept once TCRdb had trimmed the public reads at Q25 with fastp and called clones with MiXCR. One record per CDR3 amino acid sequence lists the most common genes and DNA. This sample gives about 580,000 distinct CDR3 sequences in total; about 23% of them show up just once. Of the sample, 12% to 15% is held by the ten largest clones. The treatment or condition label of this sample denotes: allogeneic hematopoietic cell transplantation with graft depleted of TCRalphabeta T cells and CD19 B cells.

Material: PBMCs, mostly from graft donor cells, obtained 360 days after TCRalphabeta/CD19-depleted stem cell transplant. The origin of the receptors is a boy under two years old who had a stem cell transplant for acute myeloid leukemia, so the T cells may come from the graft donor.

The chain is built from TRBV6-2 or TRBV6-3 and TRBJ1-2; TRBD1 aligns across 7 bases. CDR1 is MNHEY and CDR2 is SVGEGT in the germline V gene. The CDR3 covers 13 residues. V was clipped by 1 base and J by 6 bases; unmatched bases: 2. Here the CDR3 DNA reads TGTGCCAGCAGTTACTACAGGGGCCATGGCTACACCTTC. As protein: CASSYYRGHGYTF.

This chain joins TRBV4-3 and TRBJ2-7, with D possibly TRBD1 on 6 matching bases. V dropped 0 bases and J dropped 5 bases, with 11 bases sitting between them. The CDR3 totals 14 residues. Looked up from germline, CDR1 is LGHNA and CDR2 is YSLEER. Written as DNA, the CDR3 is TGCGCCAGCAGCCAAGACTGGTCAGGGGACGAGCAGTACTTC. It is translated as CASSQDWSGDEQYF.

A few counts support this clonotype. The genes are TRBV10-3 and TRBJ1-1; 10 bases are shared with TRBD1. Germline V gene data show CDR1 as ENHRY and CDR2 as SYGVKD. J lost 3 bases, V lost 3 bases, and 7 bases had no gene match. The CDR3 covers 16 residues. CDR3 residues: CAISDPAGTGDTEAFF. CDR3 in DNA: TGTGCCATCAGTGACCCGGCGGGGACAGGGGACACTGAAGCTTTCTTT.

This clonotype was seen at least ten times. This chain links TRBV19 with TRBJ2-1; D gene unclear. V was clipped by 8 bases and J by 12 bases, with 20 bases between them. The CDR3 runs 13 residues. Germline lookup yields CDR1 LNHDA and CDR2 SQIVND (reference sequence). The CDR3, as DNA: TGTGCCAGTTCCCCCGTAGCCGGCTGGGGGCAGTTCTTC. Translation gives CASSPVAGWGQFF.

There are many counts of this clonotype. The chain has TRBV27 and TRBJ2-2; 11 bases are shared with TRBD1. The V and J ends lost 2 bases and 4 bases, in that order; junction bases with no gene match: 3. This CDR3 has 16 residues. Germline V gives CDR1 MNHEY, CDR2 SMNVEV (reference sequence). CDR3 amino acids: CASSLGQGARTGELFF. CDR3 bases: TGTGCCAGCAGTTTAGGACAGGGGGCGCGCACCGGGGAGCTGTTTTTT.